The present T cell receptor (beta chain) was sequenced within a study of OX40 agonist ivuxolimab in advanced cancers. Looking at the study overall: Across the patients, intravenous ivuxolimab was delivered every 2 weeks at 0.01 to 10 mg/kg. Patients were roughly 87% male with ages roughly 20 to 80, mean around 58.

Assay used: immunoSEQ multiplex PCR; TCRdb lists only in-frame clones, some missing. The sample records 50,000 to 80,000 clones, about 83% being singletons. There are a few counts of this clone. V was shortened by 4 bases and J by 6 bases, with 10 bases between the two germline ends. CDR3 length: 13 amino acids. Germline CDR1 and CDR2: SNHLY and FYNNEI. The V and J genes are TRBV2 and TRBJ1-5, with D unclear. The specimen comprised CD4+ or CD8+ T cells sorted from blood, sampled in a trial of the OX40 agonist ivuxolimab. The TCR was taken from an adult with an advanced solid tumor such as melanoma, head and neck, liver or kidney cancer. CDR3 DNA: TGTGCCAGCAGTGTGGTACAAGGTCAGCCCCAGCATTTT. Translation: CASSVVQGQPQHF.